A single sample is the source of the 20 T cell receptor beta chains below, sequenced in a study of CD8 T cells in Susac syndrome. RNA amounts of about 0.5 to 1 ug underwent reverse transcription with random hexamers. TCRdb re-called the immunoSEQ multiplex PCR reads with MiXCR, one entry per CDR3 protein. This table holds approximately 150,000 distinct CDR3 sequences, around 94% found once. Sequenced: CD4+ T cells from PBMCs. All receptors derive from a human donor in good health.

The chain has TRBV10-3 and TRBJ1-1; D might be TRBD1 (6 bases). In germline, CDR1 is ENHRY, CDR2 SYGVKD. Trimming left V 6 bases short and J 5 bases short, with 10 bases between. There are 12 residues in the CDR3. DNA of the CDR3: TGTGCCATCAGCGGCCAGGGGACTGAAGCTTTCTTT. Protein sequence: CAISGQGTEAFF.

The chain recombines TRBV2 with TRBJ2-2; 7 nucleotides line up with TRBD1. This CDR3 spans 14 amino acids. The J segment lost 5 bases and the V segment lost 6 bases, leaving 6 bases of the junction unmatched. Germline CDR1 SNHLY, CDR2 FYNNEI. DNA for the CDR3: TGTGCCAGCAGGGTGGACAGGTTAACCGGGGAGCTGTTTTTT. Translated: CASRVDRLTGELFF.

The chain recombines TRBV7-9 with TRBJ2-5, with 8 nucleotides matching TRBD2. V gave up 7 bases and J gave up 5 bases; unmatched junction bases: 9. From germline, CDR1 is SEHNR and CDR2 FQNEAQ (reference sequence). This CDR3 region has 14 residues. CDR3 loop: CASNRAGEVETQYF. The CDR3 DNA sequence: TGTGCCAGCAACCGAGCGGGAGAGGTGGAGACCCAGTACTTC.

V usage is TRBV20-1 and J usage is TRBJ1-1, with D perhaps TRBD1 (6 bases). The CDR3 sequence is 14 residues long. Germline CDR1 and CDR2: DFQATT and SNEGSKA (reference sequence). The V end was cut by 4 bases, the J end by 2 bases, with 14 bases between. CDR3 region: CSATPTGKNTEAFF. As DNA, the CDR3 is TGCAGTGCTACACCCACAGGGAAAAACACTGAAGCTTTCTTT.

This sequence joins TRBV18 and TRBJ1-5, with D possibly being TRBD1 (6 bases). CDR3 length: 14 amino acids. From germline, CDR1 is KGHSH and CDR2 LQKENI. V was pared by 4 bases and J by 2 bases, with 9 bases between. In nucleotides, the CDR3 is TGTGCCAGCTCACGGGCAGGGGGCAATCAGCCCCAGCATTTT. This sequence encodes CASSRAGGNQPQHF.

This sequence joins TRBV27 and TRBJ2-3, with D hard to call. Germline CDR1 MNHEY, CDR2 SMNVEV (reference sequence). V was cut by 0 bases and J by 7 bases, with 11 bases left in between. CDR3 size: 14 residues. Here the CDR3 reads CASSLSPSGYTQYF. Here the CDR3 DNA reads TGTGCCAGCAGTTTATCTCCTAGTGGATATACGCAGTATTTT.

This chain links TRBV13 with TRBJ2-3; D gene ambiguous. Looked up from germline, CDR1 is PRHDT and CDR2 is FYEKMQ (reference sequence). The CDR3 loop spans 14 amino acids. V was pared by 5 bases and J by 2 bases, with 11 bases between. CDR3 coding DNA: TGTGCCAGCAGCACTCGAATACTCACAGATACGCAGTATTTT. It codes for CASSTRILTDTQYF.

This chain joins TRBV29-1 and TRBJ1-2, with unresolved D. The CDR3 length is 13 residues. Trimming took 4 bases from V and 4 from J, leaving 13 bases between them. CDR1 is SQVTM, CDR2 ANQGSEA, per germline. The CDR3 region has the DNA TGCAGCGTTGCCGCCGGATCGATCTATGGCTACACCTTC. Protein sequence: CSVAAGSIYGYTF.

V is TRBV18 and J is TRBJ2-7; 9 positions match TRBD1. This CDR3 contains 15 residues. Germline-derived CDR1 and CDR2 are KGHSH and LQKENI. V was pared by 6 bases and J by 5 bases, with 11 bases of the junction left unmatched. CDR3: CASSQAGTGLNEQYF. CDR3 sequence (DNA): TGTGCCAGCTCGCAAGCCGGGACAGGGCTTAACGAGCAGTACTTC.

This rearrangement joins TRBV30 to TRBJ1-2; a weak D match, TRBD1 (6 bases). Germline V lookup: CDR1 GTSNPN, CDR2 SVGIG (reference sequence). Between the trimmed V and J ends, which lost 3 bases and 0 bases, there was a span of 11 bases. This CDR3 is 14 amino acids long. The CDR3 DNA is TGTGCCTGGAGGGCGGGACACCCTAACTATGGCTACACCTTC. Translation gives CAWRAGHPNYGYTF. The whole variable domain, filled in from reference TRBV30 and TRBJ1-2, reads SQTIHQWPATLVQPVGSPLSLECTVEGTSNPNLYWYRQAAGRGLQLLFYSVGIGQISSEVPQNLSASRPQDRQFILSSKKLLLSDSGFYLCAWRAGHPNYGYTFGSGTRLTVV.

The CDR3 loop is CSARPGKGTDTQYF. CDR3 DNA sequence: TGCAGTGCTAGGCCCGGGAAAGGCACAGATACGCAGTATTTT. The rearrangement uses TRBV20-1 and TRBJ2-3; D may be TRBD2 (5 bases). CDR1 is DFQATT and CDR2 is SNEGSKA in the germline V gene (reference sequence). With 3 bases removed from V and 1 base from J, the gap between germline ends came to 11 bases. The length of the CDR3 is 14 residues.

This rearrangement joins TRBV20-1 to TRBJ2-7; 8 positions match TRBD2. The CDR3 runs 17 residues. The germline gives CDR1 DFQATT, CDR2 SNEGSKA (reference sequence). The J segment lost 4 bases and the V segment lost 1 base, leaving 15 bases of the junction unmatched. The CDR3 coding sequence is TGCAGTGCTAGAGCCTTAGACCGACTAGCGAAAGTTTACGAGCAGTACTTC. Residues: CSARALDRLAKVYEQYF.

This rearrangement joins TRBV5-1 to TRBJ2-5, with D perhaps TRBD1 (5 bases). The CDR3 is made up of 14 amino acids. Germline lookup yields CDR1 SGHRS and CDR2 YFSETQ. V lost 4 bases to trimming and J lost 2 bases, with 12 bases between them. The CDR3 nucleotides are TGCGCCAGCAGCCGAAGAAGGGGTCAAGAGACCCAGTACTTC. Residues: CASSRRRGQETQYF. The full variable domain, its missing parts supplied by reference TRBV5-1 and TRBJ2-5, is KAGVTQTPRYLIKTRGQQVTLSCSPISGHRSVSWYQQTPGQGLQFLFEYFSETQRNKGNFPGRFSGRQFSNSRSEMNVSTLELGDSALYLCASSRRRGQETQYFGPGTRLLVL.

The chain joins TRBV5-4 to TRBJ2-6; TRBD2 is a possible D gene (5 bases). Trimming took off 1 base at V and 0 bases at J, with 11 bases between the two ends. The germline CDR1 and CDR2 sequences are SGHNT and YYREEE (reference sequence). CDR3 length: 17 amino acids. As DNA, the CDR3 is TGTGCCAGCAGCTTGACCCTAGCATTCTCTGGGGCCAACGTCCTGACTTTC. Protein: CASSLTLAFSGANVLTF.

J is TRBJ1-4 and V is TRBV30, with D tentatively TRBD1 (5 bases). The CDR3 runs to 16 residues. The V gene lost 0 bases and the J gene lost 3 bases, with 14 bases spanning the gap. CDR1 GTSNPN and CDR2 SVGIG come from the germline V gene (reference sequence). This CDR3 reads CAWSVNPGGSNEKLFF. The CDR3, as DNA: TGTGCCTGGAGTGTGAATCCGGGGGGATCTAATGAAAAACTGTTTTTT.

The chain carries TRBV9 and TRBJ2-3, with a weak D call TRBD2 (6 bases). The CDR3 extends over 15 amino acids. Trimming cost V 3 bases and J 2 bases, with 13 bases left between them. Per germline, CDR1 SGDLS and CDR2 YYNGEE. CDR3 bases: TGTGCCAGCAGCGCCCAGGACTACTACACAGATACGCAGTATTTT. It yields the protein CASSAQDYYTDTQYF.

The rearrangement links TRBV19 to TRBJ1-1; D is undetermined. The length of the CDR3 is 13 residues. Trimming took 3 bases from V and 1 from J, leaving 6 bases between them. Germline CDR1 LNHDA, CDR2 SQIVND (reference sequence). The CDR3, as DNA: TGTGCCAGTAGTATGAAGGGGAACACTGAAGCTTTCTTT. Amino acids: CASSMKGNTEAFF.

The J gene is TRBJ1-1, the V gene TRBV3-1; D is uncertain. V lost 9 bases and J lost 3, with 14 bases in between. The germline V gene has CDR1 LGHDT and CDR2 YNNKEL (reference sequence). There are 13 residues in the CDR3. The CDR3 nucleotides are TGTGCCAGTTCCACGTTCTGGGACACTGAAGCTTTCTTT. Its translation: CASSTFWDTEAFF.

This clonotype was recorded a few times. V usage is TRBV12-3 or TRBV12-4 and J usage is TRBJ1-1; 9 nucleotides match TRBD1. V shed 5 bases, J shed 4 bases, and the junction held 5 bases outside the gene matches. The CDR3 consists of 14 residues. In DNA form, the CDR3 reads TGTGCCAGCAGTCCGACAGGGGGAGGCACTGAAGCTTTCTTT. Protein: CASSPTGGGTEAFF.

This sequence joins TRBV20-1 and TRBJ2-7; D is uncertain. V was clipped by 1 base and J by 4 bases, with 14 bases between them. The CDR3 consists of 14 residues. Germline V gene data show CDR1 as DFQATT and CDR2 as SNEGSKA (reference sequence). For the CDR3, the DNA is TGCAGTGCTAGAGCCTCCCCCGCTTGGTACGAGCAGTACTTC. This sequence encodes CSARASPAWYEQYF.